Each of the 9 T cell receptor beta chains below was sequenced from the same sample in a study of blood T cell repertoires in COVID-19. The table came from immunoSEQ multiplex PCR; TCRdb's copy has only in-frame clones and leaves some out. The table has hundreds of thousands of clones, 75% to 90% seen once. Sequenced material: peripheral blood. The receptors were sampled from a woman aged 18 to 35 with acute or convalescent COVID-19.

The chain links TRBV6-1 to TRBJ2-7, with 10 bases lining up with TRBD1. The V segment lost 3 bases and the J segment 2 bases; nucleotides outside the gene matches: 10. Germline loops: CDR1 MNHNS, CDR2 SASEGT. The CDR3 has 17 amino acids. The CDR3 region is CASSDRDRGLQPYEQYF. CDR3 nucleotides: TGTGCCAGCAGTGATAGGGACAGGGGACTTCAGCCCTACGAGCAGTACTTC.

The CDR3, as DNA: TGTGCCAGCAGCCCACCTACCCTGGTGGAGGAAGCTTTCTTT. It yields the protein CASSPPTLVEEAFF. This chain links TRBV7-9 with TRBJ1-1; D is undetermined. The CDR3 covers 14 residues. The germline V and J ends were trimmed by 5 bases and 8 bases, with 18 bases remaining between them. The germline CDR1 and CDR2 sequences are SEHNR and FQNEAQ (reference sequence). Full variable domain (rest looked up from reference TRBV7-9 and TRBJ1-1): DTGVSQNPRHKITKRGQNVTFRCDPISEHNRLYWYRQTLGQGPEFLTYFQNEAQLEKSRLLSDRFSAERPKGSFSTLEIQRTEQGDSAMYLCASSPPTLVEEAFFGQGTRLTVV.

The rearrangement joins TRBV3-1 (or the pseudogene TRBV3-2) to TRBJ2-2, with a weak D call TRBD2 (6 bases). The CDR3 is made up of 15 amino acids. V gave up 1 base and J gave up 1 base, with 7 bases separating them. Germline V CDR1 and CDR2: LGHDT, YNNKEL (reference sequence). The CDR3 is CASSQGLVNTGELFF. CDR3 sequence (DNA): TGTGCCAGCAGCCAAGGACTAGTGAACACCGGGGAGCTGTTTTTT.

The chain is built from TRBV4-1 and TRBJ2-2; the D is unclear. This CDR3 has 15 residues. CDR1 MGHRA and CDR2 YSYEKL come from the germline V gene. V lost 1 base and J 1 base, leaving 7 bases between the germline ends. The CDR3 coding sequence is TGCGCCAGCAGCCAAGTTCAAAAGAACACCGGGGAGCTGTTTTTT. It encodes CASSQVQKNTGELFF.

V is TRBV3-1 (or the pseudogene TRBV3-2) and J is TRBJ1-1; no definite D call. This CDR3 has 13 residues. Germline V gene data show CDR1 as LGHDT and CDR2 as YNNKEL (reference sequence). Trimming removed 3 bases from V and 5 bases from J, with 10 bases in between. CDR3: CASSHLGGTEAFF. In DNA, the CDR3 is TGTGCCAGCAGCCATTTAGGCGGGACTGAAGCTTTCTTT.

The table lists this clone with a count of one. The gene calls are TRBV7-2 and TRBJ1-6; 9 positions agree with TRBD1. CDR3 length: 16 amino acids. V gave up 6 bases and J gave up 6 bases; unmatched junction bases: 9. The germline V gene has CDR1 SGHTA and CDR2 FQGNSA. In DNA, the CDR3 is TGTGCCAGCAGACCAACCCGGGACAGGGCTAATTCACCCCTCCACTTT. Its protein product is CASRPTRDRANSPLHF.

The chain uses TRBV10-3 and TRBJ2-7, with D possibly matching TRBD1 (5 bases). Germline V gene data show CDR1 as ENHRY and CDR2 as SYGVKD. The CDR3 loop spans 17 amino acids. V lost 4 bases and J lost 0, with 19 bases in between. In nucleotides, the CDR3 is TGTGCCATCAGTGGTTCCTGGGGCAGGCGACCCTCCTACGAGCAGTACTTC. This translates into CAISGSWGRRPSYEQYF.

The chain carries TRBV11-3 and TRBJ2-4, with 11 bases that match TRBD2. The CDR3 has 13 residues. Germline CDR1 reads SGHNT; CDR2 reads YENEEA. V shed 11 bases, J shed 7 bases, and the junction held 7 bases outside the gene matches. The CDR3 sequence is CASSGGPTNIQYF. CDR3 bases: TGTGCCTCTAGCGGGGGGCCGACGAACATTCAGTACTTC.

As regards this clone: Relative to the germline gene, one junction end is altered; a read error may explain this. In the same sample, other DNA sequences code for this CDR3. This rearrangement joins TRBV6-4 to TRBJ2-7; 11 positions match TRBD2. This CDR3 comprises 15 residues. Looked up from germline, CDR1 is MRHNA and CDR2 is SNTAGT. DNA for the CDR3: TGTGCCAGCAGTGACTCTGCTAGCGGGGGGAACGAGCAGTATTTC. This gives the protein CASSDSASGGNEQYF.